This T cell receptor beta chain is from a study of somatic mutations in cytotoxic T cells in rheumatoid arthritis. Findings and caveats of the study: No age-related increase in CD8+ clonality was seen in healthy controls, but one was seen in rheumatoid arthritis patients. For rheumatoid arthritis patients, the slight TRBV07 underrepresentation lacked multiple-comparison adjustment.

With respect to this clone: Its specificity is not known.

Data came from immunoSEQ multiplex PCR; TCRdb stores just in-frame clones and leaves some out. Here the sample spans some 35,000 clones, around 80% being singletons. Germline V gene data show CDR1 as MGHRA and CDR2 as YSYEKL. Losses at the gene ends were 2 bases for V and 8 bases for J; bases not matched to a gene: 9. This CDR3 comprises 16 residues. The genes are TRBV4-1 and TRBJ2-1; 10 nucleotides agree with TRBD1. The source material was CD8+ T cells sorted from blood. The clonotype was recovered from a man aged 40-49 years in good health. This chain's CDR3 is CASSQLPGQGKDEQFF. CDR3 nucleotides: TGCGCCAGCAGCCAACTCCCGGGACAGGGGAAGGATGAGCAGTTCTTC.